The rows below give T cell receptor beta chains drawn from one sample of a study of CD8 T cells in ankylosing spondylitis. TCRdb re-analysed the 5' RACE reads in MiXCR, keeping a single row per CDR3 protein. The sample has roughly 150,000 distinct CDR3 sequences; 30% to 40% are singletons. Sequenced material: synovial fluid, either unsorted or a sorted T cell fraction (not recorded which). The receptor source for this set is a male donor with ankylosing spondylitis. CDR3s include the opening cysteine and the closing phenylalanine or tryptophan. D genes are given only for firm matches. Only part of the rows carry a size: once, few, many, or a class if the clone is expanded.

V gene	J gene	D gene	clone size	CDR3 protein	CDR3 DNA
TRBV29-1	TRBJ1-2	NA	few	CSVRRGEGYGYTF	TGCAGCGTGCGCAGGGGAGAGGGCTATGGCTACACCTTC
TRBV12-3/TRBV12-4	TRBJ2-1	TRBD2	few	CASSLWDAGGPHNEQFF	TGTGCCAGCAGTTTATGGGACGCGGGAGGGCCCCACAATGAGCAGTTCTTC
TRBV29-1	TRBJ2-2	TRBD2	few	CSVGWTSGTNTGELFF	TGCAGCGTTGGGTGGACTAGCGGGACGAACACCGGGGAGCTGTTTTTT
TRBV6-1	TRBJ2-1	TRBD2	NA	CASSRLAEPYNEQFF	TGTGCCAGCAGCCGACTAGCGGAACCCTACAATGAGCAGTTCTTC
TRBV2	TRBJ2-2	NA	many	CASSEALRATGELFF	TGTGCCAGCAGTGAAGCGCTTCGGGCCACCGGGGAGCTGTTTTTT
TRBV20-1	TRBJ1-2	NA	NA	CSARDWGDQLGYGYTF	TGCAGTGCTAGAGATTGGGGGGACCAACTGGGCTATGGCTACACCTTC
TRBV20-1	TRBJ2-1	NA	NA	CSADKPGTLLEQFF	TGCAGTGCGGATAAGCCCGGAACCCTGTTGGAGCAGTTCTTC
TRBV29-1	TRBJ2-1	NA	few	CAGAGGSNEQFF	TGCGCGGGGGCAGGCGGTTCCAATGAGCAGTTCTTC
TRBV7-2	TRBJ1-5	NA	few	CASSLAGVSQPQHF	TGTGCCAGCAGCTTGGCCGGCGTTAGTCAGCCCCAGCATTTT
TRBV6-2/TRBV6-3	TRBJ1-6	NA	NA	CASSAGVANSPLHF	TGTGCCAGCAGTGCCGGAGTAGCGAATTCACCCCTCCACTTT
TRBV6-1	TRBJ1-1	NA	NA	CASTLFGNTEAFF	TGTGCCAGCACTCTTTTCGGGAACACTGAAGCTTTCTTT
TRBV7-6	TRBJ1-1	NA	NA	CASSLRLGMNTEAFF	TGTGCCAGCAGCTTAAGGTTAGGGATGAACACTGAAGCTTTCTTT
TRBV5-1	TRBJ2-7	NA	NA	CASSPGPGHEQYF	TGCGCCAGCAGTCCTGGGCCAGGACACGAGCAGTACTTC
TRBV12-3/TRBV12-4	TRBJ2-7	TRBD2	many	CASSVTTSGRASYEQYF	TGTGCCAGCAGTGTCACTACTAGCGGGCGAGCCTCCTACGAGCAGTACTTC
TRBV5-6	TRBJ1-2	NA	many	CASSPEKGIYGYTF	TGTGCCAGCAGCCCCGAGAAGGGGATCTATGGCTACACCTTC
TRBV5-1	TRBJ2-1	NA	NA	CASSSTGLSYNEQFF	TGCGCCAGCAGCTCGACGGGACTTTCCTACAATGAGCAGTTCTTC
TRBV29-1	TRBJ2-7	NA	NA	CSVEVAAGGEQYF	TGCAGCGTTGAAGTAGCGGCAGGGGGCGAGCAGTACTTC
TRBV5-1	TRBJ1-2	TRBD1	few	CASSATGNYGYTF	TGCGCCAGCAGCGCGACAGGGAACTATGGCTACACCTTC
TRBV27	TRBJ2-3	TRBD2	NA	CASSPLSGGAGDTQYF	TGTGCCAGCAGCCCCCTCTCCGGGGGGGCCGGAGATACGCAGTATTTT
TRBV29-1	TRBJ2-3	NA	NA	CSVGTGKDIDTQYF	TGCAGCGTTGGGACGGGAAAGGATATAGATACGCAGTATTTT
TRBV5-6	TRBJ2-1	NA	NA	CASSLLVLGGTDEQFF	TGTGCCAGCAGCTTGTTGGTATTAGGGGGTACCGATGAGCAGTTCTTC
TRBV4-1	TRBJ1-5	TRBD1	many	CASSRETGGNQPQHF	TGCGCCAGCAGCCGCGAGACAGGGGGAAATCAGCCCCAGCATTTT
TRBV3-1	TRBJ2-7	NA	many	CASSRQGSYEQYF	TGTGCCAGCAGCCGCCAGGGGTCCTACGAGCAGTACTTC
TRBV5-5	TRBJ1-2	TRBD1	NA	CASSPAPGQGGGGYTF	TGTGCCAGCAGCCCGGCTCCGGGACAGGGAGGGGGTGGCTACACCTTC
TRBV7-2	TRBJ1-4	TRBD1	many	CASSRTGTAYNEKLFF	TGTGCCAGCAGCCGCACCGGGACAGCCTATAATGAAAAACTGTTTTTT
TRBV2	TRBJ2-1	TRBD2	NA	CAGGGSFSNEQFF	TGTGCCGGAGGCGGGAGTTTTTCCAATGAGCAGTTCTTC
TRBV20-1	TRBJ2-1	TRBD2	NA	CSARKPSGSYEQFF	TGCAGTGCTAGGAAGCCTAGCGGGAGCTATGAGCAGTTCTTC
TRBV21-1	TRBJ1-2	NA	NA	CASSGPSGIGYTF	TGTGCCAGCTCGGGACCCTCGGGCATAGGCTACACCTTC
TRBV6-5	TRBJ1-1	NA	NA	CASSFEGRENTEAFF	TGTGCCAGCAGTTTTGAAGGACGAGAGAACACTGAAGCTTTCTTT
TRBV20-1	TRBJ1-1	NA	NA	CSANRPESEAFF	TGCAGTGCTAACCGTCCGGAAAGTGAAGCTTTCTTT
TRBV29-1	TRBJ1-1	NA	NA	CSVAEQASTEAFF	TGCAGCGTTGCGGAACAGGCGAGCACTGAAGCTTTCTTT
TRBV5-1	TRBJ2-7	NA	many	CASSLDVTGVYEQYF	TGCGCCAGCAGCCTTGACGTCACGGGGGTCTACGAGCAGTACTTC
TRBV28	TRBJ2-5	NA	many	CASSPSYGLGSLETQYF	TGTGCCAGCAGTCCTAGTTACGGTCTAGGTAGTCTAGAGACCCAGTACTTC
TRBV6-5	TRBJ2-1	TRBD2	few	CASSYSIAGGPNEQFF	TGTGCCAGCAGTTACTCGATTGCGGGAGGGCCAAATGAGCAGTTCTTC
TRBV7-8	TRBJ2-3	NA	few	CASSPPLEGITDTQYF	TGTGCCAGCAGCCCCCCGCTAGAGGGAATCACAGATACGCAGTATTTT
TRBV29-1	TRBJ2-5	NA	few	CSVEDWPRGETQYF	TGCAGCGTTGAAGATTGGCCCAGAGGGGAGACCCAGTACTTC
TRBV12-3/TRBV12-4	TRBJ2-5	NA	many	CASRAAQETQYF	TGTGCCAGCAGGGCGGCCCAAGAGACCCAGTACTTC
TRBV12-3/TRBV12-4	TRBJ1-5	NA	many	CASSLGGGQPQHF	TGTGCCAGCAGTTTAGGGGGGGGTCAGCCCCAGCATTTT
TRBV7-2	TRBJ1-2	NA	few	CASSFHREGYTF	TGTGCCAGCAGCTTCCACAGGGAAGGCTACACCTTC
TRBV27	TRBJ1-1	TRBD1	NA	CASSSLGQANTEAFF	TGTGCCAGCAGTTCTCTCGGACAGGCGAACACTGAAGCTTTCTTT
TRBV30	TRBJ1-5	NA	few	CAWSVGYNQPQHF	TGTGCCTGGAGTGTCGGTTACAATCAGCCCCAGCATTTT
TRBV20-1	TRBJ2-3	NA	NA	CSADKRGADTQYF	TGCAGTGCCGATAAAAGGGGGGCAGATACGCAGTATTTT
TRBV28	TRBJ2-3	NA	few	CASSFGQTSTDTQYF	TGTGCCAGCAGTTTTGGGCAAACTAGCACAGATACGCAGTATTTT
TRBV20-1	TRBJ2-5	NA	NA	CSARELAGTQYF	TGCAGTGCTAGAGAACTTGCTGGGACCCAGTACTTC
TRBV27	TRBJ1-1	TRBD1	NA	CASSPYRGEAFF	TGTGCCAGCAGTCCTTACAGGGGGGAAGCTTTCTTT
TRBV29-1	TRBJ1-2	NA	many	CSVEGGYTF	TGCAGCGTTGAAGGGGGCTACACCTTC
TRBV9	TRBJ2-5	NA	few	CASSVWGQETQYF	TGTGCCAGCAGCGTTTGGGGCCAAGAGACCCAGTACTTC
TRBV5-5	TRBJ2-1	NA	NA	CASSPVSYTLYNEQFF	TGTGCCAGCAGCCCGGTTAGTTACACCCTTTACAATGAGCAGTTCTTC
TRBV20-1	TRBJ2-1	NA	few	CSATPGAFFYNEQFF	TGCAGTGCTACCCCGGGGGCCTTTTTCTACAATGAGCAGTTCTTC
TRBV20-1	TRBJ2-5	NA	NA	CSATPGGNLQETQYF	TGCAGTGCCACCCCGGGGGGCAACCTTCAAGAGACCCAGTACTTC
TRBV4-2	TRBJ1-3	NA	NA	CASSQGPQSDVSGNTIYF	TGTGCCAGCAGCCAAGGTCCCCAGTCGGACGTCTCTGGAAACACCATATATTTT
TRBV7-9	TRBJ2-3	TRBD2	few	CASSSGLAGGPTDTQYF	TGTGCCAGCAGCTCCGGACTAGCGGGAGGGCCCACAGATACGCAGTATTTT
TRBV7-2	TRBJ1-1	NA	NA	CASSLARGLEAFF	TGTGCCAGCAGCTTAGCTAGGGGTCTTGAAGCTTTCTTT
TRBV6-1	TRBJ2-2	TRBD2	NA	CASSPFPGGSNTGELFF	TGTGCCAGCAGCCCCTTCCCGGGGGGATCGAACACCGGGGAGCTGTTTTTT
TRBV18	TRBJ1-6	NA	NA	CASSPTGSSPLHF	TGTGCCAGCTCCCCTACAGGGAGTTCACCCCTCCACTTT
TRBV3-1	TRBJ1-6	TRBD1	NA	CASQGTGGNSPLHF	TGTGCCAGCCAGGGGACAGGAGGCAATTCACCCCTCCACTTT
TRBV20-1	TRBJ1-2	TRBD1	few	CSAPGGGEGGYTF	TGCAGTGCCCCGGGAGGGGGCGAGGGTGGCTACACCTTC